A single sample is the source of the 30 T cell receptor beta chains below, sequenced in a study of T cells expressing NK-cell markers. TCRdb reprocessed the 5' RACE reads; each CDR3 protein has one entry and no DNA is given. The sample totals fewer than 400,000 distinct CDR3 sequences. Sequencing used blood T cells: a sorted CD56 or NKG2C T cell subset, CD4+ or CD8+ T cells, or bulk PBMC T cells (not recorded which). These receptors all stem from a man aged 18-69 years in good health.

This chain links TRBV12-3 or TRBV12-4 with TRBJ1-5; TCRdb calls TRBD1, which cannot be checked without DNA. There are 17 residues in the CDR3. The CDR3 sequence: CASSKSRGGGGNQPQHF.

The chain joins TRBV20-1 to TRBJ1-5; TCRdb designates TRBD1, a call that cannot be tested without DNA. The germline V gene encodes CDR1 DFQATT and CDR2 SNEGSKA (reference sequence). This CDR3 is 13 amino acids long. The CDR3 protein is CSARMGTRQPQHF.

V usage is TRBV18 and J usage is TRBJ2-1; TCRdb calls TRBD2, which cannot be checked without DNA. The CDR3 spans 17 residues. Germline V gene lookup returns CDR1 KGHSH and CDR2 LQKENI. The CDR3 region is CASSHLGLAGGPNEQFF.

V and J are TRBV3-1 and TRBJ1-4. The CDR3 has 15 amino acids. CDR1 LGHDT and CDR2 YNNKEL come from the germline V gene (reference sequence). CDR3: CASSQDGESNEKLFF.

The rearrangement uses TRBV5-1 and TRBJ2-3; absent DNA, TCRdb's TRBD2 call cannot be checked. The germline V gene encodes CDR1 SGHRS and CDR2 YFSETQ. CDR3 length: 14 amino acids. CDR3 protein: CASSLVAGALPQYF.

CDR3: CASSPGTTGKAKNIQYF. The chain uses TRBV3-1 and TRBJ2-4; TCRdb picks TRBD2, but there is no DNA to check that call. Germline lookup yields CDR1 LGHDT and CDR2 YNNKEL (reference sequence). This CDR3 has 17 amino acids.

This rearrangement joins TRBV27 to TRBJ1-2; the TCRdb call, TRBD1, lacks DNA for checking. The CDR3 runs to 13 residues. Germline loops: CDR1 MNHEY, CDR2 SMNVEV (reference sequence). CDR3 in amino acids: CASSSTGNTGYTF.

The V call is TRBV29-1, the J call TRBJ2-6; TCRdb's D call of TRBD2 is untestable without DNA. Germline V gene sequence: CDR1 SQVTM, CDR2 ANQGSEA. This CDR3 is 16 amino acids long. CDR3: CSVAGLISSGANVLTF.

The J gene is TRBJ1-2, the V gene TRBV12-3 or TRBV12-4. There are 15 residues in the CDR3. The CDR3 here is CASSLAIRGPYGYTF.

The gene calls are TRBV7-8 and TRBJ2-5; TCRdb indicates TRBD1, and absent DNA this call remains unverified. The germline V gene has CDR1 SGHVS and CDR2 FQNEAQ. The CDR3 loop spans 15 amino acids. The CDR3 loop reads CASSMGQGLGETQYF.

The gene calls are TRBV18 and TRBJ2-4. The CDR3 is 14 residues long. Germline lookup yields CDR1 KGHSH and CDR2 LQKENI. This CDR3 is CASSRVGTRNIQYF. The variable domain in full, completed from reference TRBV18 and TRBJ2-4, reads NAGVMQNPRHLVRRRGQEARLRCSPMKGHSHVYWYRQLPEEGLKFMVYLQKENIIDESGMPKERFSAEFPKEGPSILRIQQVVRGDSAAYFCASSRVGTRNIQYFGAGTRLSVL.

CDR3 amino acids: CASSPRQKAGGSDTQYF. This sequence joins TRBV7-2 and TRBJ2-3; the TCRdb call, TRBD2, lacks DNA for checking. Germline V gives CDR1 SGHTA, CDR2 FQGNSA. The CDR3 spans 17 residues.

The rearrangement joins TRBV4-1 to TRBJ1-3. Germline V gives CDR1 MGHRA, CDR2 YSYEKL. The CDR3 spans 16 residues. CDR3 protein: CASSPKIQGGRNTIYF.

CDR3 residues: CATRVAGTGELFF. V usage is TRBV19 and J usage is TRBJ2-2; the TCRdb D gene call, TRBD2, has no DNA to confirm it. CDR3 size: 13 residues. Germline loops: CDR1 LNHDA, CDR2 SQIVND (reference sequence). The variable domain in full, with the rest retrieved from reference TRBV19 and TRBJ2-2, is DGGITQSPKYLFRKEGQNVTLSCEQNLNHDAMYWYRQDPGQGLRLIYYSQIVNDFQKGDIAEGYSVSREKKESFPLTVTSAQKNPTAFYLCATRVAGTGELFFGEGSRLTVL.

The V call is TRBV29-1, the J call TRBJ2-1. The CDR3 spans 11 residues. Germline-derived CDR1 and CDR2 are SQVTM and ANQGSEA. CDR3 protein: CSVGGYNEQFF.

This rearrangement joins TRBV6-2 or TRBV6-3 to TRBJ2-1; TCRdb designates TRBD2, a call that cannot be tested without DNA. Looked up from germline, CDR1 is MNHEY and CDR2 is SVGEGT. The CDR3 runs to 13 residues. The CDR3 sequence is CASNYGTSNEQFF.

The chain employs TRBV7-8 and TRBJ2-3; there is no DNA to check the TCRdb D call of TRBD2. There are 16 residues in the CDR3. Germline loops: CDR1 SGHVS, CDR2 FQNEAQ. CDR3 loop: CASSLQLAGGSDTQYF. Drawing the rest from reference TRBV7-8 and TRBJ2-3, the complete variable domain is GAGVSQSPRYKVAKRGQDVALRCDPISGHVSLFWYQQALGQGPEFLTYFQNEAQLDKSGLPSDRFFAERPEGSVSTLKIQRTQQEDSAVYLCASSLQLAGGSDTQYFGPGTRLTVL.

This sequence joins TRBV28 and TRBJ2-2; lacking DNA, the TRBD2 call made by TCRdb goes unchecked. Germline values: CDR1 MDHEN, CDR2 SYDVKM. CDR3 length: 14 amino acids. CDR3 loop: CASRGGGNTGELFF. Drawing the rest from reference TRBV28 and TRBJ2-2, the complete variable domain is DVKVTQSSRYLVKRTGEKVFLECVQDMDHENMFWYRQDPGLGLRLIYFSYDVKMKEKGDIPEGYSVSREKKERFSLILESASTNQTSMYLCASRGGGNTGELFFGEGSRLTVL.

The chain has TRBV29-1 and TRBJ2-5; absent DNA, TCRdb's TRBD1 call cannot be checked. The CDR3 sequence is 12 residues long. CDR1 is SQVTM, CDR2 ANQGSEA, per germline. CDR3 sequence reads: CSVQGQGETQYF. The variable domain in full, with the rest retrieved from reference TRBV29-1 and TRBJ2-5, is SAVISQKPSRDICQRGTSLTIQCQVDSQVTMMFWYRQQPGQSLTLIATANQGSEATYESGFVIDKFPISRPNLTFSTLTVSNMSPEDSSIYLCSVQGQGETQYFGPGTRLLVL.

The chain joins TRBV28 to TRBJ1-4; TCRdb's D call of TRBD1 is untestable without DNA. Germline loops: CDR1 MDHEN, CDR2 SYDVKM. This CDR3 contains 15 residues. CDR3 sequence: CASSLLRQPNEKLFF. Full variable domain (rest looked up from reference TRBV28 and TRBJ1-4): DVKVTQSSRYLVKRTGEKVFLECVQDMDHENMFWYRQDPGLGLRLIYFSYDVKMKEKGDIPEGYSVSREKKERFSLILESASTNQTSMYLCASSLLRQPNEKLFFGSGTQLSVL.

The chain links TRBV15 to TRBJ2-7; TCRdb's D call, TRBD1, is unchecked because there is no DNA. In germline, CDR1 is LNHNV, CDR2 YYDKDF (reference sequence). This CDR3 region has 14 residues. CDR3 protein: CATSREDRDYEQYF.

The gene calls are TRBV3-1 and TRBJ2-5; TCRdb indicates TRBD1, and absent DNA this call remains unverified. This CDR3 region has 16 residues. From germline, CDR1 is LGHDT and CDR2 YNNKEL (reference sequence). Here the CDR3 reads CASSLGRTSGYETQYF.

J is TRBJ2-7 and V is TRBV25-1; TCRdb proposes TRBD1, but this gene call is untestable without DNA. The CDR3 consists of 13 residues. From germline, CDR1 is MGHDK and CDR2 SYGVNS. CDR3 amino acids: CASRGWQGYEQYF.

The chain has TRBV18 and TRBJ1-1; TCRdb returns TRBD1, unconfirmable since there is no DNA. CDR3 length: 14 residues. Germline CDR1 reads KGHSH; CDR2 reads LQKENI. CDR3 sequence: CASSPRQMNTEAFF.

This chain uses TRBV5-1 with TRBJ2-2; TCRdb selects TRBD1, and the lack of DNA leaves this call unchecked. The CDR3 contains 15 residues. Germline CDR1 and CDR2: SGHRS and YFSETQ. The CDR3 here is CASSLGHDYTGELFF.

The chain couples TRBV6-1 to TRBJ1-5; the D gene TCRdb calls, TRBD1, cannot be checked with no DNA. Looked up from germline, CDR1 is MNHNS and CDR2 is SASEGT. The CDR3 runs 11 residues. This CDR3 is CATDRVQPQHF.

The gene calls are TRBV5-1 and TRBJ1-1. The germline gives CDR1 SGHRS, CDR2 YFSETQ. This CDR3 comprises 13 residues. The CDR3 spells CASSKSGGTEAFF.

The chain employs TRBV5-4 and TRBJ1-1; TCRdb's D gene call, TRBD1, goes unchecked for lack of DNA. Germline CDR1 reads SGHNT; CDR2 reads YYREEE (reference sequence). The CDR3 length is 15 residues. The CDR3 reads CASSRQQGSNTEAFF.

The V and J genes are TRBV11-2 and TRBJ2-1; checking the TCRdb D call of TRBD1 is not possible without DNA. The CDR3 consists of 16 residues. Germline assignment: CDR1 SGHAT and CDR2 FQNNGV. CDR3: CASSLSGGTSYNEQFF.

This rearrangement joins TRBV5-8 to TRBJ2-7; TCRdb indicates TRBD1, and absent DNA this call remains unverified. In germline, CDR1 is SGHTS, CDR2 YDEGEE. The CDR3 runs to 15 residues. Here the CDR3 reads CASSKDRGEGYEQYF. Full variable domain (remainder filled in from reference TRBV5-8 and TRBJ2-7): EAGVTQSPTHLIKTRGQQATLRCSPISGHTSVYWYQQALGLGLQFLLWYDEGEERNRGNFPPRFSGRQFPNYSSELNVNALELEDSALYLCASSKDRGEGYEQYFGPGTRLTVT.